This T cell receptor beta chain was sequenced during a study of T cell responses to AZD1222 COVID-19 vaccine. The CDR3 is 12 residues long. V was pared by 8 bases and J by 4 bases, with 11 bases between. On this clone itself: The antigen is unknown.

Study observations and caveats: Just 5 to 7 AZD1222 recipients were seropositive at baseline. Scientists sampled the repertoires only once the peak T cell response had passed. CD4 TCRs associated with vaccination spanned spike, dominating at 160-218 and 743-854.

TCRdb's copy holds only in-frame clones and misses some; the assay was immunoSEQ multiplex PCR. This table holds 120,000 or so clones, around 87% found once. The V gene is TRBV12-3 or TRBV12-4, the J gene TRBJ2-5, with D possibly TRBD1 on 6 matching bases. Specimen: peripheral blood, collected on day 0 of AZD1222 vaccination. The origin of this receptor is an adult in good health. The CDR3 DNA reads as TGTGCCAGCGCGAGGGGGATAGAGACCCAGTACTTC. As protein: CASARGIETQYF.